The rows below give T cell receptor beta chains drawn from one sample of a study of Ad26.COV2.S vaccination and SARS-CoV-2 variants. The assay was immunoSEQ multiplex PCR, and TCRdb's table has in-frame clones only and misses some. The profile shows about 400,000 clones, roughly 85% of them singletons. Source: peripheral blood, taken in a trial of Ad26.COV2.S vaccine versus placebo. These receptors were obtained from a person between 18 and 65 years old who received the Ad26.COV2.S COVID-19 vaccine or a placebo. Both conserved end residues are part of each CDR3. Each record gives: CDR3 protein, CDR3 DNA, D gene, V gene, J gene, clone size. D genes are given only for firm matches. Some rows mark clone size as missing; the rest say once, few, many or name a class of expanded clone.

cdr3_aa: CASSRQNRRGSPLHF
cdr3_nt: TGTGCCAGCAGTCGGCAGAACAGAAGAGGCTCACCCCTCCACTTT
d_call: -
v_call: TRBV6-5
j_call: TRBJ1-6
clone_size: -

cdr3_aa: CASSQAAQTQYF
cdr3_nt: TGTGCCAGCAGCCAAGCTGCGCAGACCCAGTACTTC
d_call: -
v_call: TRBV3-1/TRBV3-2
j_call: TRBJ2-5
clone_size: -

cdr3_aa: CASSSGWAVVNQPQHF
cdr3_nt: TGTGCCAGCAGCTCAGGCTGGGCGGTTGTGAATCAGCCCCAGCATTTT
d_call: -
v_call: TRBV7-9
j_call: TRBJ1-5
clone_size: -

cdr3_aa: CASSLQLSYEQYF
cdr3_nt: TGTGCCAGCAGTTTACAGCTATCCTACGAGCAGTACTTC
d_call: -
v_call: TRBV12-3/TRBV12-4
j_call: TRBJ2-7
clone_size: -

cdr3_aa: CASSIDRSLGYTF
cdr3_nt: TGTGCCAGTAGTATCGACCGGAGCTTGGGCTACACCTTC
d_call: -
v_call: TRBV19
j_call: TRBJ1-2
clone_size: -

cdr3_aa: CATSRDLRATDTQYF
cdr3_nt: TGTGCCACCAGCAGAGATTTGCGGGCCACAGATACGCAGTATTTT
d_call: -
v_call: TRBV15
j_call: TRBJ2-3
clone_size: -

cdr3_aa: CASSGQAYGYTF
cdr3_nt: TGTGCCAGTAGCGGACAGGCCTATGGCTACACCTTC
d_call: TRBD1
v_call: TRBV19
j_call: TRBJ1-2
clone_size: -

cdr3_aa: CASSLAGANQPQHF
cdr3_nt: TGTGCCAGCAGCTTAGCAGGGGCCAATCAGCCCCAGCATTTT
d_call: -
v_call: TRBV7-2
j_call: TRBJ1-5
clone_size: few

cdr3_aa: CASGLWTGNGYTF
cdr3_nt: TGTGCTAGTGGTTTATGGACAGGGAATGGCTACACCTTC
d_call: TRBD1
v_call: TRBV12-5
j_call: TRBJ1-2
clone_size: few

cdr3_aa: CASSYWQVDEQYF
cdr3_nt: TGTGCCAGCAGTTATTGGCAGGTGGACGAGCAGTACTTC
d_call: -
v_call: TRBV6-2/TRBV6-3
j_call: TRBJ2-7
clone_size: -

cdr3_aa: CASSPRSYEQYF
cdr3_nt: TGTGCCAGCTCACCCAGAAGTTACGAGCAGTACTTC
d_call: -
v_call: TRBV18
j_call: TRBJ2-7
clone_size: -

cdr3_aa: CAACSAGVGTDTQYF
cdr3_nt: TGTGCCGCCTGCTCAGCGGGAGTGGGCACAGATACGCAGTATTTT
d_call: TRBD2
v_call: TRBV10-3
j_call: TRBJ2-3
clone_size: -

cdr3_aa: CASSLTGTGSSEQYF
cdr3_nt: TGTGCCAGTAGTCTGACTGGGACAGGGTCAAGCGAGCAGTACTTC
d_call: TRBD1
v_call: TRBV19
j_call: TRBJ2-7
clone_size: -

cdr3_aa: CASSLGNYGYTF
cdr3_nt: TGTGCCAGCAGCTTAGGGAACTATGGCTACACCTTC
d_call: -
v_call: TRBV11-2
j_call: TRBJ1-2
clone_size: few

cdr3_aa: CAWSTQETQYF
cdr3_nt: TGTGCCTGGAGTACCCAAGAGACCCAGTACTTC
d_call: -
v_call: TRBV30
j_call: TRBJ2-5
clone_size: -

cdr3_aa: CAIGGGTGSYNEQFF
cdr3_nt: TGTGCCATCGGGGGGGGGACAGGGTCCTACAATGAGCAGTTCTTC
d_call: -
v_call: TRBV5-4
j_call: TRBJ2-1
clone_size: -

cdr3_aa: CATSDLKGTAFEGTDTQYF
cdr3_nt: TGTGCCACCAGTGATTTGAAGGGGACTGCCTTTGAAGGCACAGATACGCAGTATTTT
d_call: -
v_call: TRBV24-1
j_call: TRBJ2-3
clone_size: -

cdr3_aa: CASSPEGGPGNTIYF
cdr3_nt: TGCGCCAGCAGCCCGGAAGGGGGCCCTGGAAACACCATATATTTT
d_call: TRBD1
v_call: TRBV5-1
j_call: TRBJ1-3
clone_size: -

cdr3_aa: CASSHGQNSNQPQHF
cdr3_nt: TGTGCCAGCAGTCATGGACAGAATAGCAATCAGCCCCAGCATTTT
d_call: -
v_call: TRBV6-2/TRBV6-3
j_call: TRBJ1-5
clone_size: -

cdr3_aa: CASSQDWGSTQYF
cdr3_nt: TGTGCCAGCAGCCAAGATTGGGGGAGCACCCAGTACTTC
d_call: -
v_call: TRBV4-2
j_call: TRBJ2-5
clone_size: once

cdr3_aa: CASRAGQALQDTQYF
cdr3_nt: TGCGCCAGCCGAGCGGGACAGGCCCTTCAAGATACGCAGTATTTT
d_call: -
v_call: TRBV5-1
j_call: TRBJ2-3
clone_size: -

cdr3_aa: CASSPLRGEQYF
cdr3_nt: TGTGCCAGTAGTCCACTTAGAGGAGAGCAGTACTTC
d_call: -
v_call: TRBV19
j_call: TRBJ2-7
clone_size: -

cdr3_aa: CASSPSPRGYGYTF
cdr3_nt: TGCGCCAGCAGTCCCTCCCCGCGGGGCTATGGCTACACCTTC
d_call: -
v_call: TRBV10-2
j_call: TRBJ1-2
clone_size: -

cdr3_aa: CASSLEVTNEKLFF
cdr3_nt: TGCGCCAGCAGCTTGGAGGTGACTAATGAAAAACTGTTTTTT
d_call: -
v_call: TRBV5-1
j_call: TRBJ1-4
clone_size: -

cdr3_aa: CASSPRDRVNEQYF
cdr3_nt: TGTGCCAGCAGCCCCCGGGACAGGGTGAACGAGCAGTACTTC
d_call: TRBD1
v_call: TRBV3-1/TRBV3-2
j_call: TRBJ2-7
clone_size: -

cdr3_aa: CASVPRLSTDTQYF
cdr3_nt: TGTGCCAGCGTCCCCCGGTTGAGCACAGATACGCAGTATTTT
d_call: -
v_call: TRBV11-2
j_call: TRBJ2-3
clone_size: -

cdr3_aa: CATGETPKKLFF
cdr3_nt: TGTGCCACAGGGGAGACCCCTAAAAAACTGTTTTTT
d_call: -
v_call: TRBV7-9
j_call: TRBJ1-4
clone_size: -

cdr3_aa: CASSLDRGGYGYTF
cdr3_nt: TGTGCCAGCAGCTTAGATCGGGGCGGCTATGGCTACACCTTC
d_call: -
v_call: TRBV11-2
j_call: TRBJ1-2
clone_size: -

cdr3_aa: CASRPSGQGDEAFF
cdr3_nt: TGCGCCAGCAGACCCTCGGGACAGGGTGATGAAGCTTTCTTT
d_call: TRBD1
v_call: TRBV5-1
j_call: TRBJ1-1
clone_size: -